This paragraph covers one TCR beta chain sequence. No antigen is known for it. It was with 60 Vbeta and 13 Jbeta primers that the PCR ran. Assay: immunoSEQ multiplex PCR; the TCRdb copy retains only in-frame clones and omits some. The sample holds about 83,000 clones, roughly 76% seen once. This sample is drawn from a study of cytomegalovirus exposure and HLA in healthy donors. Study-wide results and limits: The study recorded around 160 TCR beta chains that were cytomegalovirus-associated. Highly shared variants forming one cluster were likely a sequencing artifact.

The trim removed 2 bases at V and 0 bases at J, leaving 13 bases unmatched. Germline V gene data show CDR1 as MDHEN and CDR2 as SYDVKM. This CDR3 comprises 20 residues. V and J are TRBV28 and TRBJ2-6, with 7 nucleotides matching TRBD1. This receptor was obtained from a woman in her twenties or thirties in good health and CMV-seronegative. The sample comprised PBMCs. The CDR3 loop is CASSLGTDQGPHSGANVLTF. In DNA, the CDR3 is TGTGCCAGCAGTTTAGGGACAGACCAAGGACCACACTCTGGGGCCAACGTCCTGACTTTC.